Below, 17 T cell receptor beta chains from the same sample are listed, as sequenced in a study of T and B cells in COVID-19 patients. Multiplex PCR with BIOMED2 TRB-A/B primer pools amplified TRB rearrangements. TCRdb analysed the multiplex PCR reads with MiXCR anew, one entry per CDR3 protein. The profile covers more than 11,000 distinct CDR3 sequences, with roughly 27% appearing a single time and under 7.5% taken by the ten largest. TRB was amplified from about 260-540 ng of blood genomic DNA. Specimen: blood. The source is a human donor who had recovered from COVID-19.

The chain combines TRBV12-3 or TRBV12-4 with TRBJ1-6; D is possibly TRBD1 (6 bases). Trimming took 6 bases from V and 0 from J, leaving 21 bases between them. There are 19 residues in the CDR3. CDR3 sequence: CASSPRGARQSSYNSPLHF. CDR3 sequence (DNA): TGTGCCAGCAGCCCAAGGGGGGCCAGGCAGAGCTCCTATAATTCACCCCTCCACTTT.

Here the CDR3 DNA reads TGTGCCAGCAGTCCCCGGGCTGAGATGAATCAGCCCCAGCATTTT. Its protein product is CASSPRAEMNQPQHF. The chain uses TRBV6-1 and TRBJ1-5, with D unresolved. Per germline, CDR1 MNHNS and CDR2 SASEGT. The V gene lost 5 bases and the J gene lost 4 bases, with 15 bases spanning the gap. There are 15 residues in the CDR3.

This clonotype is medium-sized within its sample. This rearrangement joins TRBV30 to TRBJ2-7; perhaps TRBD2 as D (5 bases). The germline CDR1 and CDR2 sequences are GTSNPN and SVGIG (reference sequence). This CDR3 region has 12 residues. The V and J ends lost 1 base and 4 bases respectively, with 8 bases between them. The CDR3 coding sequence is TGTGCCTGGAGTGCTAGCCCATACGAGCAGTACTTC. Its translation is CAWSASPYEQYF.

By proportion, this clonotype is medium-sized (0.01 to 0.1%). V is TRBV6-5 and J is TRBJ2-7; 11 bases are shared with TRBD1. The trim removed 7 bases at V and 3 bases at J, leaving 2 bases unmatched. CDR1 is MNHEY and CDR2 is SVGAGI in the germline V gene. The CDR3 spans 13 residues. The CDR3 DNA follows: TGTGCCAGCACCGGGACAGGGGGCTACGAGCAGTACTTC. This codes for CASTGTGGYEQYF.

The table lists this clonotype with a few counts. The gene calls are TRBV7-2 and TRBJ2-6; D uncertain. Trimming pared 1 base from V and 3 bases from J, leaving 1 base between. The V gene's germline CDR1 is SGHTA and CDR2 FQGNSA. The CDR3 runs to 13 residues. The CDR3, as DNA: TGTGCCAGCAGCTTAGGTGGGGCCAACGTCCTGACTTTC. Translating gives CASSLGGANVLTF.

This clonotype is medium-sized within its sample. The chain combines TRBV6-1 with TRBJ2-1; D may be TRBD2 (6 bases). Deletions cut 4 bases from V and 9 bases from J, with 22 bases between. Germline CDR1 reads MNHNS; CDR2 reads SASEGT. There are 16 residues in the CDR3. CDR3 coding DNA: TGTGCCAGCAGTGGGTGGAGGGGTGGCGAAACTGGTGAGCAGTTCTTC. Its protein is CASSGWRGGETGEQFF.

This clonotype was counted a few times. This sequence joins TRBV20-1 and TRBJ1-5; D unresolved. The CDR3 has 12 residues. Trimming took off 3 bases at V and 0 bases at J, with 3 bases between the two ends. Germline CDR1 reads DFQATT; CDR2 reads SNEGSKA (reference sequence). In nucleotides, the CDR3 is TGCAGTGCTAGGGATAGCAATCAGCCCCAGCATTTT. This gives the protein CSARDSNQPQHF.

The chain couples TRBV12-3 or TRBV12-4 to TRBJ2-7; tentatively, D is TRBD2 (6 bases). V was pared by 3 bases and J by 3 bases, with 12 bases between. The CDR3 is 14 amino acids. CDR3 sequence (DNA): TGTGCCAGCAGTTTTGCCGGGACTGTCTACGAGCAGTACTTC. Protein sequence: CASSFAGTVYEQYF.

The chain uses TRBV29-1 and TRBJ1-4; TRBD1 agrees at 12 bases. This CDR3 spans 13 amino acids. Trimming at V came to 6 bases and at J to 6 bases, leaving 2 bases not matched to a gene. Per germline, CDR1 SQVTM and CDR2 ANQGSEA. CDR3 sequence reads: CSVGTGGHEKLFF. As DNA, the CDR3 is TGCAGCGTGGGGACAGGGGGCCATGAAAAACTGTTTTTT.

This clonotype has only a few counts. The chain uses TRBV7-3 and TRBJ2-3, with TRBD2 identical over 9 bases. There are 15 residues in the CDR3. Germline assignment: CDR1 SGHTA and CDR2 FQGTGA. The V segment lost 4 bases and the J segment 1 base; nucleotides outside the gene matches: 3. The DNA of the CDR3 is TGTGCCAGCAGCTCTCGACTAGCGGGCACAGATACGCAGTATTTT. Protein: CASSSRLAGTDTQYF.

Sample share makes this clonotype medium-sized. The chain employs TRBV27 and TRBJ2-1; D possibly corresponds to TRBD1 (5 bases). Germline V gene sequence: CDR1 MNHEY, CDR2 SMNVEV (reference sequence). The CDR3 spans 13 residues. The germline V and J ends were trimmed by 2 bases and 7 bases, with 9 bases remaining between them. The CDR3 here is CASSLTGPNEQFF. In nucleotides, the CDR3 is TGTGCCAGCAGTTTAACAGGCCCTAATGAGCAGTTCTTC.

The chain couples TRBV20-1 to TRBJ2-7; 8 bases align to TRBD2. Germline CDR1 DFQATT, CDR2 SNEGSKA (reference sequence). The CDR3 runs 11 residues. Trimming cost V 8 bases and J 2 bases; bases outside gene matches: 2. The DNA of the CDR3 is TGCAGTCGGGGGGGAACCTACGAGCAGTACTTC. The encoded protein is CSRGGTYEQYF.

This clonotype was seen a handful of times. V and J are TRBV5-1 and TRBJ1-4; D ambiguous. Germline values: CDR1 SGHRS, CDR2 YFSETQ. The CDR3 extends over 14 amino acids. V lost 5 bases, J lost 5 bases, and 13 bases lay in between. CDR3 in DNA: TGCGCCAGCAGTCAACCCCCGTTGAATGAAAAACTGTTTTTT. Translation: CASSQPPLNEKLFF.

This clonotype was observed a handful of times. J is TRBJ2-2 and V is TRBV30; D call uncertain. This CDR3 comprises 14 residues. Germline V gives CDR1 GTSNPN, CDR2 SVGIG (reference sequence). Trimming removed 3 bases at V and 1 base at J, with 9 bases between. CDR3 amino acids: CAWRPPGNTGELFF. CDR3 DNA: TGTGCCTGGAGGCCGCCAGGGAACACCGGGGAGCTGTTTTTT.

This clonotype appeared a few times. The genes are TRBV27 and TRBJ1-1; D possibly corresponds to TRBD1 (5 bases). From germline, CDR1 is MNHEY and CDR2 SMNVEV (reference sequence). Trimming removed 0 bases at V and 4 bases at J, with 21 bases between. The CDR3 is 18 residues long. The CDR3 here is CASSLSRFRRDRGTEAFF. CDR3 coding DNA: TGTGCCAGCAGTTTATCGAGGTTCCGGAGGGATAGGGGCACTGAAGCTTTCTTT.

This clonotype was recorded many times. V usage is TRBV12-3 or TRBV12-4 and J usage is TRBJ1-5; tentatively, D is TRBD1 (5 bases). The V end was cut by 4 bases, the J end by 9 bases, with 22 bases between. CDR3 size: 16 residues. CDR3 sequence reads: CASSSSTGTPSRPQHF. DNA for the CDR3: TGTGCCAGCAGTTCCTCGACCGGGACCCCGAGTAGGCCCCAGCATTTT.

Ten or more counts support this clonotype. The chain employs TRBV11-2 and TRBJ1-2; 11 bases fit TRBD1. Germline CDR1 SGHAT, CDR2 FQNNGV. This CDR3 is built from 13 residues. With V trimmed by 5 bases and J by 7 bases, 3 bases remained unmatched. As DNA, the CDR3 is TGTGCCAGCAGCATTGGGACAGGGGGTGGCTACACCTTC. It specifies CASSIGTGGGYTF.